This TCR beta chain was observed in a study of blood T cell repertoires in COVID-19. Germline values: CDR1 LGHNT, CDR2 FRNRAP. Trimming removed 7 bases at V and 2 bases at J, with 4 bases between. There are 11 residues in the CDR3. In the original analysis: Estimation of nucleated cell counts was performed using reference gene primer amplification. Assay used: immunoSEQ multiplex PCR; TCRdb lists only in-frame clones, some missing. V and J calls and clone size follow that table, whereas D and trimming were derived from the DNA. This table holds 14,000 to 15,000 clones, 85% to 95% found once. This clone is a singleton in its sample.

The sequencing input was peripheral blood. The chain couples TRBV12-5 to TRBJ2-3; D ambiguous. The receptor comes from a human donor with active COVID-19. The donor label of this sample is uncertain. The CDR3 here is CASALTDTQYF. CDR3 nucleotides: TGTGCTAGTGCCCTCACAGATACGCAGTATTTT.